This entry is about one TCR beta chain. Its antigen specificity is not known. Base-call qualities are not available, and no considerably larger clone is one nucleotide away. In total, over 600 healthy bone marrow donors made up the cohort. All cohort members were sampled while nominally healthy, although unrecorded immune exposures were likely present. The donor tested CMV seronegative, placing the donor among the 350 to 400 seronegative members of the cohort. A peripheral blood sample was collected from each donor, and TCR beta sequencing was performed on peripheral blood mononuclear cells. Genomic DNA extraction from the blood cell samples was performed with the Qiagen DNeasy Blood Extraction Kit. The germline V gene (reference sequence) supplies CDR1 SEHNR and CDR2 FQNEAQ. V is cut by 7 bases and J by 2 bases, and the space between the germline ends is 12 bases. From the cysteine up to the phenylalanine, the CDR3 has a length of 14 residues. Only the CDR3 DNA stays, 42 bases, in frame from base 1.

The record originates from a study of cytomegalovirus exposure and HLA in healthy donors (dated 2017 in TCRdb). Context from the whole study: An earlier analysis of approximately 640 of the donors reported 250 to 300 Gb of sequence data and some 120 million unique TCR beta sequences from about 200 million T cells. Genome-wide SNP genotypes for about three fifths of the roughly 700 donors were used in a later genetic analysis, which treated that subset as a discovery cohort. In the later analysis, no new phenotypic data were used to find candidate immune exposures; instead, reliance was placed on TCR beta sequences and their occurrence across donors. Using immunosequencing, the study profiled T cell repertoires from about 620 subjects and related those repertoires to cytomegalovirus serostatus. About 5 DR-DQ haplotypes were handled as single units for association and clustering, since linkage in the cohort was strong. Across around 400 genotyped donors of the cohort, an average of about 240,000 unique TCR beta nucleotide sequences per donor were sequenced, and roughly 20% of those sequences were non-productive. High-throughput TCR immunosequencing, statistical association of individual TCRs with disease status, and machine learning were combined to predict cytomegalovirus infection status. Approximately 300 gigabases of sequencing data and around 85 million unique TCR sequences made up an early release that covered around 640 HLA-typed donors. Every discovery cohort repertoire had been produced on one sequencing platform. The study was designed to test whether signatures of past pathogen exposure could be identified by cataloging public T cell receptors. HLA typing included class I and class II loci at four-digit resolution. To decide whether each TCR beta V gene segment behaved as functional or pseudogenic, an earlier analysis of some 600 of the donors relied on high-throughput TCR beta sequencing. Among the approximately 430 genotyped donors, around 79% belonged to the genetic ancestry cluster associated with self-reported Caucasian donors. Besides the first cohort of roughly 700 subjects, a separate validation cohort made up of roughly 130 different subjects was used. A later analysis re-examined previously published TCR beta repertoires from more than 550 donors and added high-resolution HLA genotyping to investigate patterns of TCR occurrence. Donor age, sex, ethnicity and CMV serostatus were collected together with the repertoire data. Typing coverage differed by locus: A, B, C, DRB1 and DQB1 were typed in roughly 629-630 donors, DQA1 in 500 to 550, DPA1 in some 570, and DPB1 in 450 to 490. Study-level results and caveats: In a later analysis, about 17,000 TCR beta sequences were associated with specific HLA alleles at a false discovery rate of 0.05. A further reported finding was that TCR beta sequences accurately predicted the HLA-A and HLA-B alleles for most subjects in the first cohort. Some IMGT-functional V segments, including TRBV6-2 and TRBV6-3, could not be distinguished by the 87-base-pair reads and were therefore excluded. V-gene and J-gene trimming of TCR beta chains was associated with a missense DCLRE1C variant in a later genetic analysis, and the association was replicated in an independent cohort. In an earlier analysis of about 600 of the donors, most TCR beta V segments appeared in productive rearrangements about 90% or about 30% of the time, broadly matching IMGT annotations. A few of the identified cytomegalovirus-associated TCR beta chains were confirmed in vitro to be specific for cytomegalovirus antigens. A later analysis found that TCR association rates varied across HLA loci, with DRB1 alleles showing the most associated TCRs and HLA-C alleles the fewest. In a later analysis, HLA-associated TCR beta chains showed more clonal expansion and lower generation probabilities than non-associated chains that were equally common. The only immune exposure information available for the cohort was CMV serostatus. According to the authors, the approach could potentially be generalized to other disease states and immunological phenotypes. Compared with the 666-donor mean, donors in an Asian-associated ancestry cluster had fewer N-insertions in productive TCRs, according to a later genetic analysis. A later analysis found that most CMV-associated TCR beta chains appeared HLA-restricted, with HLA associations seemingly driven largely by CMV exposure. In the study, roughly 160 TCR beta chains were listed as associated with cytomegalovirus. When HLA alleles, especially DR and DQ, strongly co-occurred, attributing TCR associations to individual alleles was difficult. Most TCR sequences were observed very rarely across donors, whereas some public TCRs were present in many individuals. Approximately 18 rarely observed V segments, including chromosome 9 orphons, were excluded from the earlier analysis of approximately 500 of the donors because counts were too low. In a later analysis, several top co-occurrence clusters were reported to appear linked to parvovirus B19, influenza, CMV and Epstein-Barr virus. HLA typing was unavailable for some donors at each locus, so association tests used only the typed subset. The classifier was reported to diagnose cytomegalovirus status with high specificity and sensitivity in both the original and validation cohorts. Linkage disequilibrium might explain the correlated functional status among segregating V segments, but an unknown experimental factor could not be excluded. A cluster of highly shared sequence variants was judged likely to be a technical artifact of the sequencing pipeline. This cohort had only TCR beta chains sequenced, and the lack of alpha or paired-chain data limited which features could be detected. Roughly uniform sequencing depth across donors was assumed in presence/absence analyses, although this assumption may not hold.

Libraries were prepared through the immunoSEQ multiplex PCR assay. The multiplex PCR relied on a mix of 60 forward primers for TCR Vbeta segments and 13 reverse primers for TCR Jbeta segments. Amplification of the CDR3 region of rearranged TCR beta genes was performed with a multiplex PCR assay on genomic DNA. Amplified TCR beta libraries were sequenced as 87-base-pair reads on the Illumina HiSeq System. Per the authors' processing: Across the roughly 700 repertoires, a later analysis counted some 80 million unique TCR beta chains, around 10 million of which were shared by at least two donors. Raw reads were error-corrected and collapsed into unique sequences with a nearest-neighbor algorithm that merged closely related sequences to remove PCR and sequencing errors. V, D and J gene segments were assigned by aligning CDR3 sequences to IMGT reference sequences. For a sequence to be retained, at least a six-nucleotide match to both a V gene segment and a J gene segment was required. A rearrangement was called productive if the CDR3 had no stop codons and remained in frame with V and J, and every other rearrangement was called non-productive. Following IMGT convention, CDR3 was defined as the stretch from the second conserved V-encoded cysteine up to the conserved J-encoded phenylalanine. Sequences without an unambiguous match to a single V gene segment were excluded from the earlier analysis of about 600 of the donors. An earlier analysis of a few hundred of the donors called V segments functional above 56.7% productive rearrangements and segregating when the between-donor standard deviation exceeded 5%. A statistical classification framework was developed to diagnose cytomegalovirus status using the catalog of TCR beta chain sequences. In a later analysis, V and J genes were assigned by comparing TCR nucleotide sequences against IMGT/GENE-DB human TR gene sequences. A later analysis assigned CDR3 sequences and most-parsimonious VDJ recombination scenarios with the TCRdist pipeline. In a later analysis, every TCR beta chain was defined by the combination of its CDR3 amino acid sequence and its V-gene family, and reads without a unique V-gene family were dropped. To address suspected cross-contamination and a sequencing artifact, a later analysis removed under 600 highly shared, low-generation-probability nucleotide sequences. In a later analysis, a clonal expansion index was calculated for each public chain from normalized within-repertoire ranks of inferred template counts. Generation probabilities in a later analysis came from a VDJ recombination model fitted to out-of-frame rearrangements, and those results were checked against IGoR. A later analysis scored TCR-TCR, TCR-HLA and TCR-CMV co-occurrence with hypergeometric tests, applying a repertoire-size bias correction to TCR pairs. A later analysis estimated false discovery rates by permuting HLA or CMV assignments 20 times. A later analysis grouped co-occurring TCRs with DBSCAN, adding TCRdist sequence similarity when clustering within HLA-allele-positive subsets. Co-occurrence clustering excluded repertoires with fewer than 30,000 or more than 120,000 public chains, plus five with anomalous nucleotide sharing. Sourced from immuneACCESS, this table was stored by TCRdb with only in-frame sequences that have V and J called. A share of the clones is absent; for the studies checked, an unresolved V gene accounts for under half, and the remainder has no known explanation. That table is the source of V, J and clone size, and D and trimming were worked out from the DNA. A total of 100,000 to 120,000 clones appear in this sample, around 80% of them only once. The ten largest clones capture 5.6% of the sample.

The TCR was taken from a male donor in good health and CMV-seronegative. The sequence joins TRBV7-9 to TRBJ2-4; perhaps TRBD2 is the D gene, with 5 bases matching. The sample consisted of PBMCs. The CDR3 region reads CASTPEGTKNIQYF. The nucleotide sequence reads TGTGCCAGCACCCCCGAGGGAACCAAAAACATTCAGTACTTC.